Listed below are T cell receptor beta chains from one sample, sequenced in a study of T cell responses to AZD1222 COVID-19 vaccine. Method: immunoSEQ multiplex PCR; TCRdb's copy keeps in-frame clones and lacks some. Of roughly 190,000 clones listed, roughly 92% are singletons. Source: peripheral blood, taken 28 days after the second AZD1222 dose. Receptor source: an adult who received the AZD1222 COVID-19 vaccine. Each CDR3 is given with its conserved first and last residue. The D gene is left open where the match is weak. Some rows have no size entry. The others give once, few or many, or a class for an expanded clone.

j_gene,abundance,v_gene,d_gene,CDR3nt,CDR3aa
TRBJ1-1,-,TRBV11-2,TRBD1,TGTGCCAGCAGAACAGGGGACGGGAGGAACACTGAAGCTTTCTTT,CASRTGDGRNTEAFF
TRBJ1-4,-,TRBV18,-,TGTGCCAGCTCACCGCAGCGGGCTGGTGAAAAACTGTTTTTT,CASSPQRAGEKLFF
TRBJ1-2,-,TRBV10-2,TRBD1,TGCGCCAGCAGTGAGTCTCCAGGGGGATCATCCTATGGCTACACCTTC,CASSESPGGSSYGYTF
TRBJ1-4,-,TRBV3-1/TRBV3-2,-,TGTGCGTCGGCCAGAGATGCAACTAATGAAAAACTGTTTTTT,CASARDATNEKLFF
TRBJ2-1,-,TRBV5-1,TRBD2,TGCGCCAGCAGCTTGGGGACTAGCGGGGGCCCCTTCAATGAGCAGTTCTTC,CASSLGTSGGPFNEQFF
TRBJ2-5,-,TRBV6-5,-,TGTGCCAGCAGTTCCTTCGGGCGGTCCCAGTACTTC,CASSSFGRSQYF
TRBJ1-5,-,TRBV6-6,-,TGTGCCAGCAGTTACTCGGCAGGGCCATGGCCCCAGCATTTT,CASSYSAGPWPQHF
TRBJ2-1,-,TRBV19,-,TGTGCCAGTAGTCCATCCGCTAGTGGAGCCTACAATGAGCAGTTCTTC,CASSPSASGAYNEQFF
TRBJ1-6,-,TRBV25-1,-,TGTGCCAGCATGGGGCCGGGTGGGTCACCCCTCCACTTT,CASMGPGGSPLHF
TRBJ1-4,once,TRBV1,-,TGCACCAGCAGCCAAGGGGAGGGGGCTAATGAAAAACTGTTTTTT,CTSSQGEGANEKLFF
TRBJ2-3,few,TRBV19,-,TGTGCCAGTAGTATAAATTACGGAGGGAGCACAGATACGCAGTATTTT,CASSINYGGSTDTQYF
TRBJ1-6,-,TRBV5-1,-,TGCGCCAGCAGCATCGGAGGCGGTAATTCACCCCTCCACTTT,CASSIGGGNSPLHF
TRBJ1-2,once,TRBV12-3/TRBV12-4,TRBD1,TGTGCCAGCAGGGACAGGGGGGTTGGCTACACCTTC,CASRDRGVGYTF
TRBJ1-2,-,TRBV9,TRBD1,TGTGCCAGCAGCGCGACAGGGTGTGGTGGCGGCTACACCTTC,CASSATGCGGGYTF
TRBJ1-1,-,TRBV18,-,TGTGCCAGCTCACGGACCGAGAACACTGAAGCTTTCTTT,CASSRTENTEAFF
TRBJ1-1,-,TRBV10-1,-,TGCGCCAGCAGCCGGGACATGAACACTGAAGCTTTCTTT,CASSRDMNTEAFF
TRBJ1-2,-,TRBV20-1,-,TGCAGTGCTAGTTTGCAGTATGGCTACACCTTC,CSASLQYGYTF
TRBJ2-1,-,TRBV6-4,-,TGTGCCAGCAGTGAAGGAGGGGAGCAGTTCTTC,CASSEGGEQFF
TRBJ2-7,-,TRBV6-5,-,TGTGCCAGCAGTCCTCGGGTAGGATCCTACGAGCAGTACTTC,CASSPRVGSYEQYF
TRBJ1-4,-,TRBV5-1,TRBD1,TGCGCCAGCAGCTTTGGACAGGTGACAACTAATGAAAAACTGTTTTTT,CASSFGQVTTNEKLFF
TRBJ2-3,-,TRBV3-1/TRBV3-2,-,TGTGCCAGCAGCCTTCGCCGGCGACGGTCTGATACGCAGTATTTT,CASSLRRRRSDTQYF
TRBJ1-1,-,TRBV7-8,-,TGTGCCAGCAGCTTAGCGCTGCGGGGAACTGAAGCTTTCTTT,CASSLALRGTEAFF
TRBJ1-1,-,TRBV5-1,TRBD1,TGCGCCAGCAGATTCGGACAGGGATTGAACACTGAAGCTTTCTTT,CASRFGQGLNTEAFF